This TCR beta chain was retrieved from a study of early T cells in non-severe SARS-CoV-2 infection. In the study overall: The study sequenced bulk RNA from unsorted whole blood, with chains unpaired.

Study-wide findings and caveats: Lookups in VDJdb leaned toward anti-spike CD8 responses and missed private and CD4 specificities.

This clonotype was detected ten times or more. Its antigen is undetermined. Each single cDNA molecule received a unique molecular identifier. Each CDR3 protein is one row after TCRdb ran MiXCR on the 5' RACE reads. The sample contains about 55,000 distinct CDR3 sequences, approximately 6.3% of which appear only once. Trimming removed 0 bases from V and 5 bases from J, with 5 bases in between. CDR1 and CDR2 from the germline V gene are SQVTM and ANQGSEA. This CDR3 comprises 12 residues. The sequence derives from an adult who was a healthcare worker with PCR-confirmed SARS-CoV-2 infection or an uninfected control (not recorded which). The chain uses TRBV29-1 and TRBJ1-5; D call uncertain. The sequenced sample was whole blood, obtained at baseline. CDR3 nucleotide sequence: TGCAGCGTTGAAGATCGTGATCAGCCCCAGCATTTT. Its translation: CSVEDRDQPQHF.